Listed below are T cell receptor beta chains from one sample, sequenced in a study of blood T cell repertoires in COVID-19. TCRdb keeps only in-frame clones here, not all; method: immunoSEQ multiplex PCR. Here the sample spans roughly 200,000 clones, 75% to 85% being singletons. The sample was peripheral blood. The source is a human donor in a cohort sampled during active COVID-19. CDR3s include the opening cysteine and the closing phenylalanine or tryptophan. D genes are given only for firm matches. Expanded clones get a size class; other rows say once, few or many, or leave the size out.

j_call	clone_size	v_call	d_call	cdr3_length	cdr3_aa	cdr3_nt
TRBJ2-7	.	TRBV28	.	12	CASSLGGYEQYF	TGTGCCAGCAGCCTAGGTGGCTACGAGCAGTACTTC
TRBJ2-3	.	TRBV19	.	16	CASSREAGLITDTQYF	TGTGCCAGTAGTAGGGAGGCAGGGTTAATCACAGATACGCAGTATTTT
TRBJ2-3	.	TRBV30	TRBD1	14	CAWSRTGGSDTQYF	TGTGCCTGGAGTCGGACAGGGGGCTCAGATACGCAGTATTTT
TRBJ2-3	.	TRBV6-5	.	13	CASSSTGHGTQYF	TGTGCCAGCAGTTCGACAGGTCACGGTACGCAGTATTTT
TRBJ1-2	.	TRBV27	.	16	CASSLYPPQGAYGYTF	TGTGCCAGCAGTTTATACCCCCCACAGGGTGCCTATGGCTACACCTTC
TRBJ1-4	.	TRBV5-8	.	15	CASSPEGATNEKLFF	TGTGCCAGCAGCCCAGAAGGAGCAACTAATGAAAAACTGTTTTTT
TRBJ1-4	.	TRBV28	.	17	CASSFAQGGRGNEKLFF	TGTGCCAGCAGTTTTGCCCAAGGGGGGCGGGGGAATGAAAAACTGTTTTTT
TRBJ1-2	.	TRBV5-4	.	14	CASSLSGANYGYTF	TGTGCCAGCAGCTTGTCTGGAGCTAACTATGGCTACACCTTC
TRBJ2-7	.	TRBV4-1	.	13	CASSQAVSYEQYF	TGCGCCAGCAGCCAAGCTGTCTCCTACGAGCAGTACTTC
TRBJ2-3	.	TRBV5-4	TRBD2	15	CASSHRLAGRDTQYF	TGTGCCAGCAGCCATCGACTAGCGGGGCGGGATACGCAGTATTTT
TRBJ2-5	.	TRBV6-5	.	15	CASQDAGLSQETQYF	TGTGCCAGCCAAGACGCGGGACTGAGCCAAGAGACCCAGTACTTC
TRBJ2-4	few	TRBV6-1	.	16	CASSEVPGVTKNIQYF	TGTGCCAGCAGTGAAGTGCCAGGGGTGACCAAAAACATTCAGTACTTC
TRBJ2-1	few	TRBV18	.	16	CASSPPETRSYNEQFF	TGTGCCAGCTCACCACCGGAGACTAGATCCTACAATGAGCAGTTCTTC
TRBJ2-7	.	TRBV28	.	13	CASGQAGSYEQYF	TGTGCCAGCGGACAGGCCGGGAGCTACGAGCAGTACTTC
TRBJ1-2	.	TRBV18	.	14	CASSPSTGIYGYTF	TGTGCCAGCTCACCGTCGACAGGAATCTATGGCTACACCTTC
TRBJ2-2	.	TRBV11-2	.	14	CASSPTANTGELFF	TGTGCCAGCAGCCCAACGGCGAACACCGGGGAGCTGTTTTTT
TRBJ2-3	few	TRBV27	.	13	CASSSPSTDTQYF	TGTGCCAGCAGTTCCCCTAGCACAGATACGCAGTATTTT
TRBJ1-3	once	TRBV5-1	TRBD1	16	CASSLAGQGSGNTIYF	TGCGCCAGCAGCTTGGCGGGACAGGGTTCTGGAAACACCATATATTTT
TRBJ2-7	.	TRBV11-2	.	11	CASSSGPEQYF	TGTGCCAGCAGCTCCGGTCCGGAGCAGTACTTC
TRBJ2-7	.	TRBV28	.	15	CASSAGGASSYEQYF	TGTGCCAGCAGTGCCGGGGGTGCTAGCTCCTACGAGCAGTACTTC
TRBJ2-5	.	TRBV14	TRBD1	15	CASSQVTGVTETQYF	TGTGCCAGCAGCCAAGTAACAGGGGTTACGGAGACCCAGTACTTC
TRBJ2-2	few	TRBV4-1	TRBD1	15	CASSHLRQGSGELFF	TGCGCCAGCAGCCACCTCAGACAGGGGTCCGGGGAGCTGTTTTTT
TRBJ2-4	.	TRBV18	TRBD2	18	CASSPTWGLAGDQNIQYF	TGTGCCAGCTCACCTACCTGGGGGCTAGCGGGAGATCAAAACATTCAGTACTTC
TRBJ2-7	.	TRBV29-1	TRBD1	14	CSVEETGGPYEQYF	TGCAGCGTTGAAGAAACAGGGGGCCCCTACGAGCAGTACTTC
TRBJ2-7	.	TRBV4-1	TRBD1	15	CASSQPENRGYEQYF	TGCGCCAGCAGCCAACCCGAGAACAGGGGGTACGAGCAGTACTTC
TRBJ2-3	.	TRBV4-2	TRBD2	14	CASSQEAGTDTQYF	TGTGCCAGCAGCCAAGAAGCGGGGACAGATACGCAGTATTTT
TRBJ2-7	.	TRBV28	.	13	CASIGGDTYEQYF	TGTGCCAGCATTGGGGGGGACACCTACGAGCAGTACTTC
TRBJ1-5	.	TRBV4-1	TRBD1	16	CASSPRDRGARQPQHF	TGCGCCAGCAGCCCGCGGGACAGGGGGGCAAGACAGCCCCAGCATTTT
TRBJ1-6	.	TRBV11-2	.	11	CASSLGGFLHF	TGTGCCAGCAGCTTAGGAGGGTTCCTCCACTTT
TRBJ1-6	few	TRBV4-2	.	15	CASSQQPGLASPLHF	TGTGCCAGCAGCCAACAACCAGGGTTGGCTTCACCCCTCCACTTT
TRBJ2-7	.	TRBV18	TRBD1	14	CASSTDRATYEQYF	TGTGCCAGCTCAACGGACAGGGCAACCTACGAGCAGTACTTC
TRBJ2-1	many	TRBV5-5	.	15	CASSRAGPSYNEQFF	TGTGCCAGCAGCCGTGCGGGGCCTTCCTACAATGAGCAGTTCTTC
TRBJ2-2	.	TRBV7-6	TRBD2	18	CASSFRPRTSGRAGELFF	TGTGCCAGCAGCTTTAGACCGAGGACTAGCGGGAGGGCCGGGGAGCTGTTTTTT
TRBJ1-1	.	TRBV27	.	14	CASRLLGSDTEAFF	TGTGCCAGCAGGCTACTGGGGAGCGACACTGAAGCTTTCTTT
TRBJ2-7	.	TRBV7-2	.	14	CASSFPNVPYEQYF	TGTGCCAGCAGCTTTCCTAACGTCCCCTACGAGCAGTACTTC
TRBJ2-5	.	TRBV27	.	13	CASRPGTQETQYF	TGTGCCAGCAGGCCAGGAACTCAAGAGACCCAGTACTTC
TRBJ2-7	.	TRBV7-9	TRBD2	14	CASSGEKAGDEQYF	TGTGCCAGCAGCGGCGAGAAAGCGGGAGACGAGCAGTACTTC
TRBJ2-3	.	TRBV7-9	.	14	CASTTLAGTDTQYF	TGTGCCAGCACCACTCTAGCAGGCACAGATACGCAGTATTTT
TRBJ2-1	.	TRBV24-1	TRBD1	16	CATSDQTGDLYNEQFF	TGTGCCACCAGTGACCAGACAGGGGACCTCTACAATGAGCAGTTCTTC
TRBJ2-3	.	TRBV11-2	TRBD2	16	CASIGGSGVHRKTQYF	TGTGCCAGCATCGGAGGGAGCGGGGTCCACAGAAAGACGCAGTATTTT
TRBJ2-3	.	TRBV5-1	TRBD2	17	CASSLRASGRYTDTQYF	TGCGCCAGCAGCTTGCGGGCTAGCGGGAGATACACAGATACGCAGTATTTT
TRBJ2-5	.	TRBV2	TRBD2	12	CASRGLEETQYF	TGTGCCAGCCGGGGACTAGAAGAGACCCAGTACTTC
TRBJ1-4	.	TRBV12-5	TRBD1	17	CASGSPPEDRGSEKLFF	TGTGCTAGTGGTTCCCCTCCTGAAGACAGGGGTTCCGAAAAACTGTTTTTT
TRBJ2-3	.	TRBV6-5	.	15	CASSPETASTDTQYF	TGTGCCAGCAGTCCGGAGACGGCGAGCACAGATACGCAGTATTTT
TRBJ1-2	.	TRBV19	TRBD1	14	CASSTTGDNYGYTF	TGTGCCAGTAGTACGACAGGGGATAACTATGGCTACACCTTC
TRBJ2-7	once	TRBV15	.	14	CATSHAGSSYEQYF	TGTGCCACCAGCCACGCCGGGAGCTCCTACGAGCAGTACTTC
TRBJ2-7	.	TRBV29-1	TRBD1	12	CSVRTGDYEQYF	TGCAGCGTGCGGACAGGGGACTACGAGCAGTACTTC
TRBJ1-2	.	TRBV5-1	TRBD1	15	CASSSAGTGRTGYTF	TGCGCCAGCAGCTCAGCCGGGACAGGGCGGACGGGCTACACCTTC